At least ten counts were recorded for the clone carrying this TCR beta chain. Its antigen is not identified. The sample comes from a study of T cell repertoires in cytomegalovirus infection. The wider study: Based on public TCR beta signatures, there were indications of CMV infection and of a matching HLA type. Study-wide findings and caveats: Carriage of CMV together with the relevant HLA was identifiable through cumulative public TCR beta family frequency. It was HLA-C-restricted CMV-specific TCR beta clonotypes that dominated the response ex vivo.

Germline lookup yields CDR1 SGHTA and CDR2 FQGNSA. The CDR3 has 14 residues. Trimming left V 2 bases short and J 4 bases short, with 11 bases between. MiXCR, run by TCRdb on the reads, gives a single entry per CDR3 protein. The table lists some 300,000 distinct CDR3 sequences, 8% to 10% of them singletons. This clonotype originated in a human donor in good health (CMV status not recorded). Some clones in this sample may be carry-over from other donors' samples. The chain uses TRBV7-2 and TRBJ1-2; D is unclear. Sequencing was carried out using PBMCs. The CDR3 DNA is TGTGCCAGCAGCTTATCTGCGGGATCCTATGGCTACACCTTC. Translating it yields CASSLSAGSYGYTF.